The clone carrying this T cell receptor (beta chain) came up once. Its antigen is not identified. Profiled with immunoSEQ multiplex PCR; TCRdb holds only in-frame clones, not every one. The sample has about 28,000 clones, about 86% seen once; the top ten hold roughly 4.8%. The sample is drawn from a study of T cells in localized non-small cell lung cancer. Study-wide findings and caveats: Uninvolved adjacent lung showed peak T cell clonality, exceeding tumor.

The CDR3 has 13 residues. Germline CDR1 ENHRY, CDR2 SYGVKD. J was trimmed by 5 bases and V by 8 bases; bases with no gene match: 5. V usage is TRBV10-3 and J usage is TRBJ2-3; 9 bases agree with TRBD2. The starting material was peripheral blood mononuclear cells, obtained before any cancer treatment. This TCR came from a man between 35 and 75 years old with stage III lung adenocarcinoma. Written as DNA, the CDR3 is TGTGCCATCCGAGCTAGCGGGGTAGATACGCAGTATTTT. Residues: CAIRASGVDTQYF.